This T cell receptor beta chain was sequenced in a study of neoadjuvant nivolumab and ipilimumab in lung cancer. The CDR3 totals 15 residues. V lost 1 base, J lost 5 bases, and 7 bases stayed unmatched. Germline V gene data show CDR1 as SGHTA and CDR2 as FQGNSA. Profiling relied on immunoSEQ multiplex PCR, and the TCRdb table lists in-frame clones only, not all of them. The table has about 27,000 clones, about 75% seen once. Source: tumor tissue, taken after neoadjuvant nivolumab, alone or with ipilimumab, at or shortly before surgery. The chain employs TRBV7-2 and TRBJ2-5, with 7 bases identical to TRBD2. The source is an adult with non-small cell lung cancer. CDR3 region: CASSLVSGVGETQYF. DNA of the CDR3: TGTGCCAGCAGCTTAGTCAGCGGGGTTGGGGAGACCCAGTACTTC.